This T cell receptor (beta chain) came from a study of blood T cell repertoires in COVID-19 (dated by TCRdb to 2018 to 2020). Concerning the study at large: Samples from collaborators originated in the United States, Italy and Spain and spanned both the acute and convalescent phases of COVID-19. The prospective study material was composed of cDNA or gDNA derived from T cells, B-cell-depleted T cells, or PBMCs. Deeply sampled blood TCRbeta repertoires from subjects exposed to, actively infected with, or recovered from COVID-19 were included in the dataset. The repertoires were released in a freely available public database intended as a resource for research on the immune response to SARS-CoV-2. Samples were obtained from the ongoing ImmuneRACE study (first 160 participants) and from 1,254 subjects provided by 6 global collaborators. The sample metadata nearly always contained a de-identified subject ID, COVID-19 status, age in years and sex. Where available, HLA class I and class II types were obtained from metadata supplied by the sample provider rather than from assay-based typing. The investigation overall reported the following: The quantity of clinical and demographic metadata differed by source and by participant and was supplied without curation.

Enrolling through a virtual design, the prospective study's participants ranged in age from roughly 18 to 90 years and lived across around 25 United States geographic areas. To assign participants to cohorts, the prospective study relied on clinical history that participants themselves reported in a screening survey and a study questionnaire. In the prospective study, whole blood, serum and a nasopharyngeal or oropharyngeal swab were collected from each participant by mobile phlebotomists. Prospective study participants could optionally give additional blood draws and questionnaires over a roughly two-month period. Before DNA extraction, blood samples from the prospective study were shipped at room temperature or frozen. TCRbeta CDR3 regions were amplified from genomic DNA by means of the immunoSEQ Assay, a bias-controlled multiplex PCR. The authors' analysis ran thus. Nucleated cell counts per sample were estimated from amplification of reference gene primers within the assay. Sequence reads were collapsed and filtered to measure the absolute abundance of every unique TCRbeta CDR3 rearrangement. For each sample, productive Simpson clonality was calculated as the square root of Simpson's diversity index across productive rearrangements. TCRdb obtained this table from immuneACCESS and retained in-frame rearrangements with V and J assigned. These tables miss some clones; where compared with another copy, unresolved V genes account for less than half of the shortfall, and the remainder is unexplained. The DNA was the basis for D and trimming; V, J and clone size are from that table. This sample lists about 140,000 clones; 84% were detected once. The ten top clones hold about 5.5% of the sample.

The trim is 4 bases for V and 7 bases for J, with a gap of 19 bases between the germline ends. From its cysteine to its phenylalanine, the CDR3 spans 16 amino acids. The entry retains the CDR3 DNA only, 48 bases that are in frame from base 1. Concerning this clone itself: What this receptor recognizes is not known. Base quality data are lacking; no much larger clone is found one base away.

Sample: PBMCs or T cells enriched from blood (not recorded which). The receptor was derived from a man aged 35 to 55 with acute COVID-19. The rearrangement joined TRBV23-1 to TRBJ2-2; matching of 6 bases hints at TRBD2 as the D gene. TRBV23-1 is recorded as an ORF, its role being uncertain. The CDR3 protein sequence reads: CASSRPKGGRGGELFF. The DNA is TGCGCCAGCAGTCGCCCTAAGGGAGGTCGGGGCGGGGAGCTGTTTTTT.